A selection of T cell receptor beta chains follows, all from one sample in a study of regulatory T cells in long-lasting Graves disease. Each CDR3 protein is one row after TCRdb ran MiXCR on the multiplex PCR reads. The data contain a few hundred thousand distinct CDR3 sequences, roughly a fifth of them singletons. The specimen comprised peripheral blood mononuclear cells (PBMCs), sampled at new diagnosis, from a patient treated with antithyroid drugs. These receptors all come from a female donor with Graves disease. The CDR3 runs from the conserved cysteine through the conserved F or W. The D gene is left open where the match is weak. The size entry is marked missing in some rows and otherwise reads once, few, many or a size class.

DNA | CDR3 | size | V | length | J | D
TGTGCCAGCAGTTACTCCCGGACAGGGGGCGAAGATACGCAGTATTTT | CASSYSRTGGEDTQYF | many | TRBV6-5 | 16 | TRBJ2-3 | TRBD1
TGTGCCAGCAGCTTAAGCCAGGGGCCTTCCTCTGGAAACACCATATATTTT | CASSLSQGPSSGNTIYF | many | TRBV7-2 | 17 | TRBJ1-3 | -
TGCGCCAGCAGCCAAGGGACTAGCGGGAGGTATGAGCAGTTCTTC | CASSQGTSGRYEQFF | - | TRBV4-3 | 15 | TRBJ2-1 | TRBD2
TGTGCCAGCAGCTTAGGGTGGGGTGAGCCCCAGCATTTT | CASSLGWGEPQHF | many | TRBV7-2 | 13 | TRBJ1-5 | -
TGTGCCAGCAGTTTTACAGGGGCCTTCAACTCCTACAATGAGCAGTTCTTC | CASSFTGAFNSYNEQFF | many | TRBV6-5 | 17 | TRBJ2-1 | TRBD1
TGTGCCAGCAGCGTGGACAGGGACGAGCAGTACTTC | CASSVDRDEQYF | - | TRBV2 | 12 | TRBJ2-7 | TRBD1
TGCAGTGCCAAGCGGGAGCGGGGGGGTTTGGAGACCCAGTACTTC | CSAKRERGGLETQYF | - | TRBV20-1 | 15 | TRBJ2-5 | TRBD2
TGTGCCTGGAGTGGGGCAGGGGGGAACACTGAAGCTTTCTTT | CAWSGAGGNTEAFF | many | TRBV30 | 14 | TRBJ1-1 | TRBD1
TGTGCCAGCAGCTTCGGTAGTCACACAGATACGCAGTATTTT | CASSFGSHTDTQYF | many | TRBV5-8 | 14 | TRBJ2-3 | -
TGTGCCAGCAGCTTAGCCCTCGCCCAAGAGACCCAGTACTTC | CASSLALAQETQYF | few | TRBV5-5 | 14 | TRBJ2-5 | -
TGTGCCAGCGGGGAGGCCGGGACAGTACAAGAGACCCAGTACTTC | CASGEAGTVQETQYF | many | TRBV18 | 15 | TRBJ2-5 | -
TGCAGCGTAATAGCGGGAGTCCGTTACGAGCAGTACTTC | CSVIAGVRYEQYF | - | TRBV29-1 | 13 | TRBJ2-7 | TRBD2
TGTGCCACCAATCCAATACAGGCCACCTACAATGAGCAGTTCTTC | CATNPIQATYNEQFF | many | TRBV24-1 | 15 | TRBJ2-1 | -
TGTGCCAGTCGTGGGCAGGGAGGTGGCACCGGGGAGCTGTTTTTT | CASRGQGGGTGELFF | many | TRBV25-1 | 15 | TRBJ2-2 | -
TGCAGCGTTGTGTCAGGGAACAATCAGCCCCAGCATTTT | CSVVSGNNQPQHF | many | TRBV29-1 | 13 | TRBJ1-5 | -
TGTGCCACCATGCGGGGTTCAGCAAACACCGGGGAGCTGTTTTTT | CATMRGSANTGELFF | many | TRBV24-1 | 15 | TRBJ2-2 | -
TGTGCCAGCAGGGGGAGCTCCTACAATGAGCAGTTCTTC | CASRGSSYNEQFF | many | TRBV11-2 | 13 | TRBJ2-1 | -
TGTGCCAGCAGCGGCAGGAATCAGCCCCAGCATTTT | CASSGRNQPQHF | many | TRBV18 | 12 | TRBJ1-5 | -
TGTGCCAGCAGCTTAGATCCCAGGGCTATGGATGAGCAGTTCTTC | CASSLDPRAMDEQFF | - | TRBV11-2 | 15 | TRBJ2-1 | -
TGTGCCAGCAGGTCCGGGACAGGGGGCAAAGAGACCCAGTACTTC | CASRSGTGGKETQYF | few | TRBV6-2/TRBV6-3 | 15 | TRBJ2-5 | TRBD1
TGTGCCATCAGTGCGGCAGTCTACAATGAGCAGTTCTTC | CAISAAVYNEQFF | many | TRBV10-3 | 13 | TRBJ2-1 | -
TGTGCCAGCAGCTTCGGGGTCCCAGAGACCCAGTACTTC | CASSFGVPETQYF | few | TRBV7-3 | 13 | TRBJ2-5 | -
TGTGCCAGCAGTGAATCCTACAGGGAAGTGTATGGCTACACCTTC | CASSESYREVYGYTF | many | TRBV25-1 | 15 | TRBJ1-2 | -
TGTGCCAGCAGTATACTCGAGACCCAGTACTTC | CASSILETQYF | many | TRBV7-2 | 11 | TRBJ2-5 | -
TGCGCCAGCAGCTTGTCCCGGGACAGGGTTCCGAACACTGAAGCTTTCTTT | CASSLSRDRVPNTEAFF | many | TRBV5-1 | 17 | TRBJ1-1 | TRBD1
TGTGCCAGCAGTCCCGGGACGGACGGTGGGGAAGCTTTCTTT | CASSPGTDGGEAFF | many | TRBV12-3/TRBV12-4 | 14 | TRBJ1-1 | -
TGCAGTGCCGAGACTAGCGGGAGTAAAGATACGCAGTATTTT | CSAETSGSKDTQYF | - | TRBV20-1 | 14 | TRBJ2-3 | TRBD2
TGTGCCAGCTTCCCCGCTCACTCTGGAAACACCATATATTTT | CASFPAHSGNTIYF | - | TRBV28 | 14 | TRBJ1-3 | -
TGCGCCAGCAGCCGTGCTAGCGGGACAGGCACAGATACGCAGTATTTT | CASSRASGTGTDTQYF | - | TRBV5-1 | 16 | TRBJ2-3 | TRBD2
TGCAGTGCCACACCTAGCGGGAGAAAGGGAAATGAGCAGTTCTTC | CSATPSGRKGNEQFF | many | TRBV20-1 | 15 | TRBJ2-1 | TRBD2
TGTGCCAGCAGAAAAAACACACAAAGCTTCTACGAGCAGTACTTC | CASRKNTQSFYEQYF | - | TRBV6-1 | 15 | TRBJ2-7 | -
TGTGCCAGCAGCCCCGGGACTAGCGGGCCTCAAGAGACCCAGTACTTC | CASSPGTSGPQETQYF | many | TRBV11-3 | 16 | TRBJ2-5 | TRBD2
TGCAGTGCTAGAGCAAGAGGGCAGGGCAACTATGGCTACACCTTC | CSARARGQGNYGYTF | many | TRBV20-1 | 15 | TRBJ1-2 | -
TGTGCCAGCAGAGGGACAGGGGGGACCGGGGAGCTGTTTTTT | CASRGTGGTGELFF | - | TRBV2 | 14 | TRBJ2-2 | TRBD1
TGTGCCAGCAGGCCCCGGGGAGGTCTGAACACTGAAGCTTTCTTT | CASRPRGGLNTEAFF | many | TRBV2 | 15 | TRBJ1-1 | -
TGCAGTGCTGATGACAGGGCTGGGGCCAACGTCCTGACTTTC | CSADDRAGANVLTF | many | TRBV20-1 | 14 | TRBJ2-6 | TRBD1
TGTGCCAGCAGCAGACAGTCCGATAATAGCAATCAGCCCCAGCATTTT | CASSRQSDNSNQPQHF | many | TRBV6-1 | 16 | TRBJ1-5 | -